This TCR beta chain stems from a study of cytomegalovirus exposure and HLA in healthy donors (dated by TCRdb to the late 2010s). For the study in its entirety: According to an earlier analysis of a few hundred of the donors, about 179 million T cells yielded some 120 million unique TCR beta sequences and around 280 Gb of sequence data. About 300 gigabases of sequencing data and roughly 90 million unique TCR sequences were included in an early release covering under 650 HLA-typed donors. Of the 300 to 500 genotyped donors, 81% were placed in the genetic ancestry cluster associated with self-reported Caucasian donors. The study aimed to test whether cataloging public T cell receptors could reveal signatures of past pathogen exposure. The study used immunosequencing to profile the T cell repertoires of approximately 650 subjects and linked those repertoires to cytomegalovirus serostatus. A separate validation cohort of about 110 different subjects was used in addition to the approximately 640-subject first cohort. To predict cytomegalovirus infection status, the study brought together high-throughput TCR immunosequencing, statistical association of individual TCRs with disease status, and machine learning. In a later analysis, previously published TCR beta repertoires from about 640 donors were re-analyzed and high-resolution HLA genotyping was added so that TCR occurrence patterns could be studied. Rather than drawing on any new phenotypic data, the later analysis identified candidate immune exposures from TCR beta sequences and the way those sequences occurred across donors. An earlier analysis of about 620 of the donors applied high-throughput TCR beta sequencing to assess whether each TCR beta V gene segment acted as functional or pseudogenic. Donor age, sex, ethnicity and CMV serostatus were compiled alongside the repertoire data. In a later genetic analysis, genome-wide SNP genotypes for 398 of the 666 donors were used, and that subset was treated as a discovery cohort. All discovery cohort repertoires had been generated using a single sequencing platform. Class I and class II HLA loci were covered by the typing at four-digit resolution. Typing coverage varied by locus: roughly 629-630 donors for A, B, C, DRB1 and DQB1; roughly 560 for DQA1; 600 to 610 for DPA1; about 450 for DPB1. Five DR-DQ haplotypes were treated as single units for association and clustering because of strong linkage in the cohort. Among some 410 genotyped donors of the cohort, an average of approximately 220,000 unique TCR beta nucleotide sequences was sequenced per donor, of which about 18% were non-productive.

This clone has more than one count but fewer than ten. The antigen this receptor binds is unknown. No much larger clonotype is one base removed from it; base qualities were not supplied. Library construction relied on the immunoSEQ multiplex PCR assay. A mixture of 60 forward primers for TCR Vbeta segments and 13 reverse primers for TCR Jbeta segments was used in the multiplex PCR. A multiplex PCR assay on genomic DNA amplified the CDR3 region of rearranged TCR beta genes. On the Illumina HiSeq System, the amplified TCR beta libraries were sequenced as 87-base-pair reads. Under the source paper's analysis protocol: Across the roughly 600 repertoires, a later analysis counted some 80 million unique TCR beta chains, 9.5 million to 13 million of which were shared by at least two donors. Raw reads were error-corrected and collapsed into unique sequences with a nearest-neighbor algorithm that merged closely related sequences to remove PCR and sequencing errors. Alignment of CDR3 sequences to IMGT reference sequences was used to assign V, D and J gene segments. For a sequence to be retained, a match of at least six nucleotides was required to both a V gene segment and a J gene segment. Rearrangements were classified as productive when the CDR3 lacked stop codons and remained in frame with V and J, and all other rearrangements were classified as non-productive. CDR3 was defined by IMGT convention, running from the second conserved V-encoded cysteine to the conserved J-encoded phenylalanine. The earlier analysis of about 610 of the donors excluded sequences that lacked an unambiguous match to a single V gene segment. In an earlier analysis of more than 500 of the donors, a V segment was called functional when productive rearrangements were above 56.7%, and segregating when the standard deviation between donors exceeded 5%. A statistical classification framework was developed to diagnose cytomegalovirus status using the catalog of TCR beta chain sequences. V and J gene assignment, in a later analysis, came from comparing TCR nucleotide sequences with IMGT/GENE-DB human TR gene sequences. In a later analysis, CDR3 sequences and most-parsimonious VDJ recombination scenarios were assigned using the TCRdist pipeline. In a later analysis, every TCR beta chain was defined by the combination of its CDR3 amino acid sequence and its V-gene family, and reads without a unique V-gene family were dropped. To address suspected cross-contamination and a sequencing artifact, a later analysis removed a few hundred highly shared, low-generation-probability nucleotide sequences. A later analysis calculated a clonal expansion index for each public chain from normalized within-repertoire ranks of inferred template counts. In a later analysis, generation probabilities were computed with a VDJ recombination model fitted to out-of-frame rearrangements, and the resulting probabilities were checked against IGoR. In a later analysis, hypergeometric tests were used to score TCR-TCR, TCR-HLA and TCR-CMV co-occurrence, with a repertoire-size bias correction applied to TCR pairs. In a later analysis, false discovery rates were estimated by permuting HLA or CMV assignments 20 times. A later analysis grouped co-occurring TCRs with DBSCAN, adding TCRdist sequence similarity when clustering within HLA-allele-positive subsets. Co-occurrence clustering excluded repertoires with fewer than 30,000 or more than 120,000 public chains, plus five with anomalous nucleotide sharing. Held by TCRdb, this immuneACCESS table contains in-frame sequences only and omits some clones. Under half of the omission traces to an unresolved V gene where checked; the cause of the rest is unknown. For V, J and clone size, that table is used; D and trimming come from the DNA. Within this sample are around 270,000 clones, with roughly 80% of them counted one time only. The ten largest clones represent 0.3% of the sample.

CDR1 and CDR2, per the germline V gene, are MRHNA and SNTAGT. From cysteine to phenylalanine, the CDR3 is 14 amino acids long. Left in the record is the CDR3 DNA by itself, 42 bases read in frame from the first base. Trimmed from V: 4 bases; trimmed from J: 3 bases; junction bases lacking a gene match: 2. Paper-wide results and their limitations: According to a later genetic analysis, donors in an Asian-associated ancestry cluster had fewer N-insertions in productive TCRs than the approximately 650-donor mean. In a later analysis, TCR association rates were found to vary across HLA loci, with the most associated TCRs seen for DRB1 alleles and the fewest for HLA-C alleles. Because counts were too low, roughly 18 rarely observed V segments, including chromosome 9 orphons, were left out of the earlier analysis of some 600 of the donors. V-gene and J-gene trimming of TCR beta chains was associated with a missense DCLRE1C variant in a later genetic analysis, and the association was replicated in an independent cohort. A later analysis associated 16,951 TCR beta sequences with specific HLA alleles at a false discovery rate of 0.05. Correlated functional status among segregating V segments might be attributable to linkage disequilibrium, but an unknown experimental factor could not be ruled out. Some IMGT-functional V segments, including TRBV6-2 and TRBV6-3, could not be distinguished by the 87-base-pair reads and were therefore excluded. According to a later analysis, most CMV-associated TCR beta chains appeared to be HLA-restricted, and the HLA associations seemed to be driven largely by CMV exposure. Because HLA typing was unavailable for some donors at each locus, only the typed subset was used in association tests. According to the authors, the approach could potentially be generalized to other disease states and immunological phenotypes. In an earlier analysis of about 540 of the donors, most TCR beta V segments were observed in productive rearrangements about 87% or about 30% of the time, broadly matching IMGT annotations. A later analysis found that HLA-associated TCR beta chains were more clonally expanded and had lower generation probabilities than equally common non-associated chains. Several of the top co-occurrence clusters appeared to be linked to parvovirus B19, influenza, CMV and Epstein-Barr virus, according to a later analysis. Only TCR beta chains were sequenced in this cohort, and the absence of alpha or paired-chain data limited detectable features. When HLA alleles, especially DR and DQ, strongly co-occurred, attributing TCR associations to individual alleles was difficult. The classifier was reported to diagnose cytomegalovirus status with high specificity and sensitivity in both the original and validation cohorts. The only immune exposure information available for the cohort was CMV serostatus. A cluster of highly shared sequence variants was judged likely to represent a technical artifact of the sequencing pipeline. A further reported finding was that TCR beta sequences accurately predicted the HLA-A and HLA-B alleles for most subjects in the first cohort. In vitro tests confirmed that three of the cytomegalovirus-associated TCR beta chains recognize cytomegalovirus antigens. While some public TCRs were present in many individuals, most TCR sequences turned up only very rarely across donors. In the study, some 160 TCR beta chains were listed as associated with cytomegalovirus. Roughly uniform sequencing depth across donors was assumed in presence/absence analyses, although this assumption may not hold.

The cohort consisted of fewer than 700 healthy bone marrow donors. At the time of sampling, every cohort member was nominally healthy, though immune exposures that went unrecorded were likely present. The donor was CMV seronegative and belonged to the group of approximately 320 seronegative cohort members. A peripheral blood sample was collected from each donor, and TCR beta sequencing was performed on peripheral blood mononuclear cells. Genomic DNA was extracted from the blood cell samples with the Qiagen DNeasy Blood Extraction Kit. The sequencing input was PBMCs. The chain joins TRBV6-4 to TRBJ2-3; 9 bases in the junction line up with TRBD2. The TCR was taken from a girl aged 2 to 9 in good health and CMV-seronegative. The nucleotide sequence reads as follows: TGTGCCAGCAGTGTAGGACTAGCGACAGATACGCAGTATTTT. Translated, it gives CASSVGLATDTQYF.